Reported below is one T cell receptor beta chain. Its target antigen remains unknown. The record has no base qualities; no much larger clone is one base away. These data come from a study of cytomegalovirus exposure and HLA in healthy donors (dated by TCRdb to the late 2010s). As for the study more broadly: In an earlier analysis of under 750 of the donors, around 300 Gb of sequence data and approximately 100 million unique TCR beta sequences from roughly 190 million T cells were reported. An early release that covered fewer than 750 HLA-typed donors contained about 300 gigabases of sequencing data and tens of millions of unique TCR sequences. All discovery cohort repertoires had been generated using a single sequencing platform. To study patterns of TCR occurrence, a later analysis re-analyzed previously published TCR beta repertoires from 500 to 850 donors and added high-resolution HLA genotyping. To decide whether each TCR beta V gene segment behaved as functional or pseudogenic, an earlier analysis of over 500 of the donors relied on high-throughput TCR beta sequencing. The study combined high-throughput TCR immunosequencing, statistical association of individual TCRs with disease status, and machine learning to predict cytomegalovirus infection status. In the later analysis, no new phenotypic data were used to find candidate immune exposures; instead, reliance was placed on TCR beta sequences and their occurrence across donors. Typing coverage varied by locus: roughly 629-640 donors for A, B, C, DRB1 and DQB1; more than 500 for DQA1; around 570 for DPA1; under 490 for DPB1. Of the roughly 400 genotyped donors, 65% to 90% were placed in the genetic ancestry cluster associated with self-reported Caucasian donors. On average, over 200,000 unique TCR beta nucleotide sequences were sequenced per donor among 398 genotyped donors of the cohort, with around 19% of those sequences being non-productive. Alongside the repertoire data, information on donor age, sex, ethnicity and CMV serostatus was compiled. A later genetic analysis took genome-wide SNP genotypes for about three fifths of the 666 donors and used that subset as a discovery cohort. HLA typing included class I and class II loci at four-digit resolution. Four to six DR-DQ haplotypes were handled as single units for association and clustering, since linkage in the cohort was strong. The study aimed to test whether signatures of past pathogen exposure could be identified by cataloging public T cell receptors. Along with the roughly 700-subject first cohort, a separate validation cohort of around 120 different subjects was used. Using immunosequencing, the study profiled T cell repertoires from about 650 subjects and related those repertoires to cytomegalovirus serostatus. Summary of the overall study and its limitations: Because the 87-base-pair reads could not distinguish some IMGT-functional V segments, including TRBV6-2 and TRBV6-3, those segments were excluded. Presence/absence analyses assumed roughly uniform sequencing depth across donors, an assumption that may not hold. A total of 150 to 200 TCR beta chains were listed by the study as associated with cytomegalovirus. A few of the identified cytomegalovirus-associated TCR beta chains were confirmed in vitro to be specific for cytomegalovirus antigens. A further reported finding was that TCR beta sequences accurately predicted the HLA-A and HLA-B alleles for most subjects in the first cohort. An earlier analysis of around 540 of the donors showed that most TCR beta V segments appeared in productive rearrangements either about 90% or about 30% of the time, which broadly matched IMGT annotations. In both the original and validation cohorts, the classifier was reported to diagnose cytomegalovirus status with high specificity and sensitivity. In a later analysis, several top co-occurrence clusters were reported to appear linked to parvovirus B19, influenza, CMV and Epstein-Barr virus. While some public TCRs were present in many individuals, most TCR sequences turned up only very rarely across donors. In a later analysis, TCR association rates were found to vary across HLA loci, with the most associated TCRs seen for DRB1 alleles and the fewest for HLA-C alleles. Because HLA typing was unavailable for some donors at each locus, only the typed subset was used in association tests. Linkage disequilibrium might explain the correlated functional status among segregating V segments, but an unknown experimental factor could not be ruled out. Most CMV-associated TCR beta chains appeared to be HLA-restricted in a later analysis, and the HLA associations seemed to be driven largely by CMV exposure. This cohort had only TCR beta chains sequenced, and the lack of alpha or paired-chain data limited which features could be detected. Compared with the roughly 670-donor mean, donors in an Asian-associated ancestry cluster had fewer N-insertions in productive TCRs, according to a later genetic analysis. A cluster of highly shared sequence variants was judged likely to represent a technical artifact of the sequencing pipeline. It was suggested by the authors that the approach could potentially be generalized to other disease states and immunological phenotypes. The earlier analysis of approximately 590 of the donors excluded seventeen rarely observed V segments, including chromosome 9 orphons, because counts were too low. In a later genetic analysis, a missense DCLRE1C variant was associated with V-gene and J-gene trimming of TCR beta chains, and the association was replicated in an independent cohort. A later analysis found that HLA-associated TCR beta chains were more clonally expanded and had lower generation probabilities than equally common non-associated chains. When HLA alleles, especially DR and DQ, strongly co-occurred, attributing TCR associations to individual alleles was difficult. In a later analysis, 15,000 to 20,000 TCR beta sequences were associated with specific HLA alleles at a false discovery rate of 0.05. Immune exposure information for the cohort was limited to CMV serostatus.

The library was built by means of the immunoSEQ multiplex PCR assay. The multiplex PCR relied on a mix of 60 forward primers for TCR Vbeta segments and 13 reverse primers for TCR Jbeta segments. Amplification of the CDR3 region of rearranged TCR beta genes was performed with a multiplex PCR assay on genomic DNA. The Illumina HiSeq System was used to sequence the amplified TCR beta libraries as 87-base-pair reads. Processing in the source paper ran as follows. In a later analysis, roughly 80 million unique TCR beta chains were counted across the approximately 620 repertoires, and about 9.9 million of these chains were shared by at least two donors. A nearest-neighbor algorithm error-corrected the raw reads and collapsed the reads into unique sequences, merging closely related sequences to remove PCR and sequencing errors. Alignment of CDR3 sequences to IMGT reference sequences was used to assign V, D and J gene segments. For a sequence to be retained, at least a six-nucleotide match to both a V gene segment and a J gene segment was required. A rearrangement counted as productive if the CDR3 had no stop codons and remained in frame with V and J, and every other rearrangement counted as non-productive. CDR3 was defined by IMGT convention, running from the second conserved V-encoded cysteine to the conserved J-encoded phenylalanine. The earlier analysis of about 640 of the donors excluded any sequence lacking an unambiguous match to a single V gene segment. An earlier analysis of some 500 of the donors classified V segments as functional when productive rearrangements were above 56.7% and as segregating when the standard deviation between donors was above 5%. A statistical classification framework was built to diagnose cytomegalovirus status from the catalog of TCR beta chain sequences. In a later analysis, V and J genes were assigned by comparing TCR nucleotide sequences against IMGT/GENE-DB human TR gene sequences. A later analysis assigned CDR3 sequences and most-parsimonious VDJ recombination scenarios with the TCRdist pipeline. In a later analysis, each TCR beta chain was defined by its CDR3 amino acid sequence together with its V-gene family, and reads without a unique V-gene family were excluded. As a way to deal with suspected cross-contamination and a sequencing artifact, a later analysis dropped roughly 600 nucleotide sequences that were highly shared and had low generation probability. A later analysis calculated a clonal expansion index for each public chain from normalized within-repertoire ranks of inferred template counts. A later analysis computed generation probabilities with a VDJ recombination model fitted to out-of-frame rearrangements, and checked the results against IGoR. Hypergeometric tests were used in a later analysis to score TCR-TCR, TCR-HLA and TCR-CMV co-occurrence, with a repertoire-size bias correction applied to the TCR pairs. In a later analysis, false discovery rates were estimated by permuting HLA or CMV assignments 20 times. In a later analysis, co-occurring TCRs were grouped with DBSCAN, and TCRdist sequence similarity was added when clustering was performed within HLA-allele-positive subsets. For co-occurrence clustering, repertoires with fewer than 30,000 or more than 120,000 public chains were excluded, along with about five repertoires with anomalous nucleotide sharing. Drawn from immuneACCESS, this table holds only the in-frame rearrangements with V and J called that TCRdb kept. Clones are partly lost; checked studies trace under half to an unresolved V gene and leave the rest unexplained. That table furnishes V, J and clone size, whereas the DNA furnished D and trimming. The sample records about 92,000 clones, 65% to 85% of which are singletons. The ten top clones hold over 2% of the sample.

The cohort was made up of 500 to 800 healthy bone marrow donors. At the time of sampling, every cohort member was nominally healthy, though immune exposures that went unrecorded were likely present. The donor was CMV seronegative and was included in the group of around 320 seronegative cohort members. Each donor provided a peripheral blood sample, and peripheral blood mononuclear cells were used for TCR beta sequencing. Genomic DNA extraction from the blood cell samples was performed with the Qiagen DNeasy Blood Extraction Kit. Here V drops 6 bases and J drops 6 bases, and the junction holds 2 bases not matched to any gene. The CDR3 has 12 amino acids, counting the end cysteine and phenylalanine. The read is trimmed to its CDR3 DNA, 36 bases read in frame from base 1. The germline V gene gives CDR1 as SNHLY and CDR2 as FYNNEI.

The sequence is built from TRBV2 and TRBJ2-7; TRBD1 agrees with 10 junctional bases. Material for sequencing was PBMCs. The sequence came from a man aged 18 to 29 in good health and CMV-seronegative. DNA sequence: TGTGCCAGCAGGGGACAGGGGTTCGAGCAGTACTTC. Its protein is CASRGQGFEQYF.